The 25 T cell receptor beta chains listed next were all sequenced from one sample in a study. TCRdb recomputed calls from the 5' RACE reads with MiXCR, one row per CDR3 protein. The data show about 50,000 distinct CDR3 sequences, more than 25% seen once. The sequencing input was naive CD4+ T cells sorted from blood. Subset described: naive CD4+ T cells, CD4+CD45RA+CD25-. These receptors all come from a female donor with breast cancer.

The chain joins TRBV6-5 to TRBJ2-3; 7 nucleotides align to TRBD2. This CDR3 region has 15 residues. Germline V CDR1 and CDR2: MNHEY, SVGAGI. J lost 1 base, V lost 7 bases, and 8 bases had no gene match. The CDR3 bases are TGTGCCAGCATCCCCCGGCTAGCGGGCACAGATACGCAGTATTTT. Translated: CASIPRLAGTDTQYF.

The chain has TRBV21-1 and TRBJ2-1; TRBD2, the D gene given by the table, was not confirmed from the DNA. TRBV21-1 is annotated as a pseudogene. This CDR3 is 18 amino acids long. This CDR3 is CASSKTSGSNGSYNEQFF. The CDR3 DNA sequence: TGTGCCAGCAGCAAGACTAGCGGGAGTAACGGCTCCTACAATGAGCAGTTCTTC.

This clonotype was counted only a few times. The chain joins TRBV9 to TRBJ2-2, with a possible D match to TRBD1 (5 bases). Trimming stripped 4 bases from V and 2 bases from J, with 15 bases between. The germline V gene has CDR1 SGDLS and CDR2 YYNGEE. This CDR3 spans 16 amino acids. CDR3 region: CASSPRMTANTGELFF. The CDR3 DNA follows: TGTGCCAGCAGCCCTCGGATGACAGCCAACACCGGGGAGCTGTTTTTT.

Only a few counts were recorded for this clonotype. The CDR3, as DNA: TGTGCCAGCAGTCGCCGGGACCGAATGTACTACGAGCAGTACTTC. Protein product: CASSRRDRMYYEQYF. The chain is built from TRBV28 and TRBJ2-7, with D perhaps assigned TRBD1 or TRBD2 (5 bases each). V was cut by 5 bases and J by 3 bases, with 17 bases left in between. The CDR3 runs to 15 residues. Per the germline V gene, CDR1 is MDHEN and CDR2 is SYDVKM.

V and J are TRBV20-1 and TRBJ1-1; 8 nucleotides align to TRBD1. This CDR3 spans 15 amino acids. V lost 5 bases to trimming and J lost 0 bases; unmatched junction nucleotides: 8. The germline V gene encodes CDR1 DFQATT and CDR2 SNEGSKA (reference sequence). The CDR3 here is CSAPIPGQVNTEAFF. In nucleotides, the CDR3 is TGCAGTGCTCCTATACCGGGACAGGTGAACACTGAAGCTTTCTTT.

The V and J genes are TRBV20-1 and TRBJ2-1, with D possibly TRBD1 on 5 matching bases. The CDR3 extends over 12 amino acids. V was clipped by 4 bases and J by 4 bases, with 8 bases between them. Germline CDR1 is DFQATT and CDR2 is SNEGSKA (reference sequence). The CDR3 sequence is CSAKGLYNEQFF. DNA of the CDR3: TGCAGTGCTAAGGGGCTATACAATGAGCAGTTCTTC.

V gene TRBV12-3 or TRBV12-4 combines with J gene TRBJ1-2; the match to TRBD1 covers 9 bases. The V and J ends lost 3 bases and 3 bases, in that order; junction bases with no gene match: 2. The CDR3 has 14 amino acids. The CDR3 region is CASSFGQGYYGYTF. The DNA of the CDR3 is TGTGCCAGCAGTTTCGGACAGGGGTACTATGGCTACACCTTC.

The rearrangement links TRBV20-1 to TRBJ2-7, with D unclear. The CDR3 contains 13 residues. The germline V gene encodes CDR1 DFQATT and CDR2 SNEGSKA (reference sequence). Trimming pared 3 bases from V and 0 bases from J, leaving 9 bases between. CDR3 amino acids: CSASDQDSYEQYF. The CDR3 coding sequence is TGCAGTGCTAGTGATCAGGACTCCTACGAGCAGTACTTC.

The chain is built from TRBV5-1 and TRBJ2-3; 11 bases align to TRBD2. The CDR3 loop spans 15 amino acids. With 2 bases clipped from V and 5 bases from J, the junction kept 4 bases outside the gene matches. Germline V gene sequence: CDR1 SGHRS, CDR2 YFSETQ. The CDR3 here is CASSLLAGARDTQYF. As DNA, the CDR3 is TGCGCCAGCAGCTTACTAGCGGGAGCGCGAGATACGCAGTATTTT.

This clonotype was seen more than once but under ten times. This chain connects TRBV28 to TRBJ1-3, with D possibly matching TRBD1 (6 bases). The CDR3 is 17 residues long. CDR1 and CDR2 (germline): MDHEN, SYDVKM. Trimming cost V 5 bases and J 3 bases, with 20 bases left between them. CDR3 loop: CASSAGGRGGFGNTIYF. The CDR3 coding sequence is TGTGCCAGCAGTGCCGGGGGCAGGGGAGGATTTGGAAACACCATATATTTT.

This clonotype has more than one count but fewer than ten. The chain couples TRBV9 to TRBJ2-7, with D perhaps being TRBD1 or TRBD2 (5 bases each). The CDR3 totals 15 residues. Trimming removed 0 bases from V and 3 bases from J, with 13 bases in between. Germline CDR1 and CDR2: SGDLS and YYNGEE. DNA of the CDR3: TGTGCCAGCAGCGTAGGTCAGGGACCCTTCTACGAGCAGTACTTC. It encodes CASSVGQGPFYEQYF.

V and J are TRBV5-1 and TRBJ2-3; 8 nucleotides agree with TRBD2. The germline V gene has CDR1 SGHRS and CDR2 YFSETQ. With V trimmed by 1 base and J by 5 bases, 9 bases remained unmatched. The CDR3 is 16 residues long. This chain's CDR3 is CASSLIIAGGIDTQYF. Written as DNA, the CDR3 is TGCGCCAGCAGCTTGATCATCGCGGGAGGTATAGATACGCAGTATTTT.

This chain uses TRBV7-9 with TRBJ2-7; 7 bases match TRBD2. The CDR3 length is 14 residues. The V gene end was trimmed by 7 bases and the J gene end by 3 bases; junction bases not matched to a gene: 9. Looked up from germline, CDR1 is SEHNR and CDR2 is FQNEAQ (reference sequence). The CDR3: CASMAGGGSYEQYF. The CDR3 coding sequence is TGTGCCAGCATGGCGGGCGGGGGAAGCTACGAGCAGTACTTC.

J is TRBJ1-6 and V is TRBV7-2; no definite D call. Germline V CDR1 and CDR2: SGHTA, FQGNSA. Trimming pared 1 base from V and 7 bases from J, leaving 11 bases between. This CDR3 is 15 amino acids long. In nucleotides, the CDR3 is TGTGCCAGCAGCTTAGACATGACATTGAATTCACCCCTCCACTTT. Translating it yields CASSLDMTLNSPLHF.

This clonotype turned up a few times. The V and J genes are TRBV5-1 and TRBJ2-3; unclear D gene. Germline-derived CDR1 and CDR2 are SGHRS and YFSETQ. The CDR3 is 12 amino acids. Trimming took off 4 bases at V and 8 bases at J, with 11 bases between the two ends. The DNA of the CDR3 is TGCGCCAGCAGCCCGGCTCTGGGTACGCAGTATTTT. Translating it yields CASSPALGTQYF.

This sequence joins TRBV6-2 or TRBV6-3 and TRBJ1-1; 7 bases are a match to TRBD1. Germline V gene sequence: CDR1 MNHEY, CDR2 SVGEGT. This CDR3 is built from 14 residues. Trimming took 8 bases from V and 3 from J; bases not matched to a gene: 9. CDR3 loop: CASLTLTGDTEAFF. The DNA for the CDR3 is TGTGCCAGCCTCACCTTAACAGGGGACACTGAAGCTTTCTTT.

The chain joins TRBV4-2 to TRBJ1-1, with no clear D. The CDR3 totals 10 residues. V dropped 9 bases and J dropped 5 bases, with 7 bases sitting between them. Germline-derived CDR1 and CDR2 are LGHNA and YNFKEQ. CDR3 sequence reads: CASSGTEAFF. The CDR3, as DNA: TGTGCCAGTAGTGGGACTGAAGCTTTCTTT.

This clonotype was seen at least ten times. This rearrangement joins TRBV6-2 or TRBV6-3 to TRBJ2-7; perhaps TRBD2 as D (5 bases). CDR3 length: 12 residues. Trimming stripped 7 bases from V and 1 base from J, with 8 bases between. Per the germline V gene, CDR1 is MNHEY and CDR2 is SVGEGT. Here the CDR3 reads CASIGGSYEQYF. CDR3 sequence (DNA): TGTGCCAGCATTGGAGGATCCTACGAGCAGTACTTC.

In DNA form, the CDR3 reads TGTGCCAGCAGTCCCGGGACAGGGGAACCTGAGCAGTTCTTC. Residues: CASSPGTGEPEQFF. The chain carries TRBV6-2 or TRBV6-3 and TRBJ2-1, with 10 bases lining up with TRBD1. This CDR3 has 14 residues. V gave up 5 bases and J gave up 9 bases; unmatched junction bases: 7. Germline loops: CDR1 MNHEY, CDR2 SVGEGT.

CDR3 DNA: TGCGCCAGCAGCTTGGGCAAAGAGACCCAGTACTTC. Protein sequence: CASSLGKETQYF. This sequence joins TRBV5-1 and TRBJ2-5; D gene ambiguous. This CDR3 region has 12 residues. V lost 0 bases and J 3 bases, leaving 3 bases between the germline ends. The germline CDR1 and CDR2 sequences are SGHRS and YFSETQ.

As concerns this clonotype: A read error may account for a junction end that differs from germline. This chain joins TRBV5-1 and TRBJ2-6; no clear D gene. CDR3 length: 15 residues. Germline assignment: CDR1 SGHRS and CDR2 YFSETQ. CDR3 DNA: TGCGCCGGCAGCTTGATGGGTTTTGGGGCCAACGTCCTGACTTTC. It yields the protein CAGSLMGFGANVLTF.

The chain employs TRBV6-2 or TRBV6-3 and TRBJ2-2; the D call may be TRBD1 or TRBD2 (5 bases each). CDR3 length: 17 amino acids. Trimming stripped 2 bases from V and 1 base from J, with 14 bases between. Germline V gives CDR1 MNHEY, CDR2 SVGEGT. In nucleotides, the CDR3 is TGTGCCAGCAGTTACACCCCGGGACGGTTGAACACCGGGGAGCTGTTTTTT. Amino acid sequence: CASSYTPGRLNTGELFF.

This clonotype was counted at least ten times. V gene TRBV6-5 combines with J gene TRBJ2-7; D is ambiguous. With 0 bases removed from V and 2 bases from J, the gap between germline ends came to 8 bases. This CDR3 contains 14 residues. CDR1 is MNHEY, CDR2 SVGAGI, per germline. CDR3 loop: CASSYSRVAYEQYF. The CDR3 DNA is TGTGCCAGCAGTTACTCAAGGGTGGCCTACGAGCAGTACTTC.

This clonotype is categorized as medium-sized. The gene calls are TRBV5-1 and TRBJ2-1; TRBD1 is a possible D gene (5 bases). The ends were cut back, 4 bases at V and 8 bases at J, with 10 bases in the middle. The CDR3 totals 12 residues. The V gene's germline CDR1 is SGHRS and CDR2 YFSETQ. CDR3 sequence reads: CASSPEGDEQFF. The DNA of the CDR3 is TGCGCCAGCAGCCCGGAAGGGGATGAGCAGTTCTTC.

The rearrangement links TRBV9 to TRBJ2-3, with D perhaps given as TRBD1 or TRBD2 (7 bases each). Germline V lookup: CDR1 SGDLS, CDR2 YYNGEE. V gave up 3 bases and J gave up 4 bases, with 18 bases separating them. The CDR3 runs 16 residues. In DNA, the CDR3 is TGTGCCAGCAGCGCCGAGACAGGGAGGGACGCAGATACGCAGTATTTT. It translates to CASSAETGRDADTQYF.